The 30 T cell receptor beta chains below all came from one sample that was sequenced in a study of T cells in Graves' hyperthyroidism and ophthalmopathy. Researchers took RNA transcripts and amplified the TCR beta CDR3 regions from them. HTBI primers were the set used in a first-round RT-PCR of the TCR CDR3. TCRdb used MiXCR to reprocess the multiplex PCR reads, holding one entry per CDR3 protein. The data hold under 300,000 distinct CDR3 sequences, with roughly 15% observed a single time. Sequencing was carried out using blood. The receptors shown here come from a woman aged 45-59 years with Graves' hyperthyroidism that later progressed to Graves' ophthalmopathy.

This clonotype was recorded at least ten times. CDR3 residues: CASRPGQNTGELFF. DNA for the CDR3: TGTGCCAGCAGGCCGGGACAGAACACCGGGGAGCTGTTTTTT. The chain couples TRBV2 to TRBJ2-2, with D maybe TRBD1 (6 bases). CDR1 is SNHLY, CDR2 FYNNEI, per germline. CDR3 length equals 14 residues. V was shortened by 6 bases and J by 1 base, with 9 bases between the two germline ends. Filled out from reference TRBV2 and TRBJ2-2, the complete variable domain reads EPEVTQTPSHQVTQMGQEVILRCVPISNHLYFYWYRQILGQKVEFLVSFYNNEISEKSEIFDDQFSVERPDGSNFTLKIRSTKLEDSAMYFCASRPGQNTGELFFGEGSRLTVL.

This clonotype was seen ten or more times. The chain uses TRBV2 and TRBJ2-5; D gene unclear. From germline, CDR1 is SNHLY and CDR2 FYNNEI. The length of the CDR3 is 11 residues. The germline V and J ends were trimmed by 6 bases and 6 bases, with 8 bases remaining between them. This CDR3 is CASRQDQTQYF. As DNA, the CDR3 is TGTGCCAGCAGGCAAGACCAGACCCAGTACTTC.

The sample holds many counts of this clonotype. The chain joins TRBV2 to TRBJ1-2, with a weak D call TRBD1 (6 bases). The germline V gene has CDR1 SNHLY and CDR2 FYNNEI. Trimming took off 5 bases at V and 0 bases at J, with 10 bases between the two ends. The CDR3 totals 14 residues. Here the CDR3 DNA reads TGTGCCAGCAGTTACAGGGTGGCTAACTATGGCTACACCTTC. This sequence encodes CASSYRVANYGYTF. Full variable domain (missing parts from reference TRBV2 and TRBJ1-2): EPEVTQTPSHQVTQMGQEVILRCVPISNHLYFYWYRQILGQKVEFLVSFYNNEISEKSEIFDDQFSVERPDGSNFTLKIRSTKLEDSAMYFCASSYRVANYGYTFGSGTRLTVV.

This chain links TRBV27 with TRBJ2-1; the match to TRBD2 covers 12 bases. J gave up 5 bases and V 7 bases, and 12 bases lay outside the gene matches. The CDR3 is 17 residues long. CDR1 and CDR2 (germline): MNHEY, SMNVEV (reference sequence). CDR3 in amino acids: CASILLSSGRADNEQFF. The CDR3 nucleotides read TGTGCCAGCATCCTCTTATCTAGCGGGAGGGCCGACAATGAGCAGTTCTTC.

This clonotype occurred a few times. J is TRBJ2-3 and V is TRBV19, with 7 positions matching TRBD2. V shed 4 bases and J 0 bases; nucleotides not matched to a gene: 4. The CDR3 loop spans 15 amino acids. CDR1 is LNHDA and CDR2 is SQIVND in the germline V gene (reference sequence). CDR3 DNA sequence: TGTGCCAGTAGTAAGGCGGGAGTAAGCACAGATACGCAGTATTTT. Its translation is CASSKAGVSTDTQYF.

This clonotype has a single count. The V and J genes are TRBV4-2 and TRBJ2-3; 7 positions agree with TRBD2. CDR1 and CDR2 (germline): LGHNA, YNFKEQ. Trimming removed 0 bases from V and 7 bases from J; junction bases left unmatched: 28. The CDR3 totals 22 residues. CDR3 nucleotides: TGTGCCAGCAGCCAAGATCTGGGGAGGGGCTCGCGCTTTGCTCCTCTCACGTATACGCAGTATTTT. As protein: CASSQDLGRGSRFAPLTYTQYF.

Notes on this clonotype: A much larger clone lies one base from this, so it may be a read error. V gene TRBV12-3 or TRBV12-4 combines with J gene TRBJ2-1, with TRBD2 matching over 7 bases. V lost 8 bases and J lost 5; bases outside the gene matches: 15. The CDR3 covers 16 residues. This chain's CDR3 is CASSNSGLLLDNEQFF. CDR3 nucleotides: TGTGCCAGCTCCAACTCGGGACTACTCTTGGACAATGAGCAGTTCTTC.

This clonotype occurred once. A much larger clone is a single base away; this may be a read error. V is TRBV3-1 and J is TRBJ2-5; the match to TRBD2 covers 8 bases. The CDR3 covers 17 residues. CDR1 and CDR2 (germline): LGHDT, YNNKEL (reference sequence). The DNA for the CDR3 is TGTGCCAGCAACCAAGGTACTGCGGGGGGAGTACAAGAGACCCAGTACTTC. This codes for CASNQGTAGGVQETQYF.

DNA for the CDR3: TGTGCCAGCAGCGTAGCTGCCTCTGGAAACACCATATATTTT. Its translation: CASSVAASGNTIYF. The V and J genes are TRBV9 and TRBJ1-3; D ambiguous. CDR3 length equals 14 residues. Between the trimmed V and J ends, which lost 0 bases and 0 bases, there was a span of 4 bases. Germline V lookup: CDR1 SGDLS, CDR2 YYNGEE.

This clonotype has a count of ten or more. The junction departs from the called germline gene at one end, perhaps through a read error. The chain has TRBV9 and TRBJ2-1; 8 bases match TRBD2. Germline values: CDR1 SGDLS, CDR2 YYNGEE. The length of the CDR3 is 16 residues. CDR3 sequence reads: CASSVGGSGNYDEQFF. CDR3 nucleotide sequence: TGTGCCAGCAGCGTAGGGGGTAGCGGGAACTACGATGAGCAGTTCTTC.

This clonotype was picked up many times. V usage is TRBV5-1 and J usage is TRBJ1-1; D remains ambiguous. Trimming took 0 bases from V and 0 from J, leaving 9 bases between them. Germline CDR1 reads SGHRS; CDR2 reads YFSETQ. The CDR3 has 15 residues. In DNA, the CDR3 is TGCGCCAGCAGCTTGGCCGCCCAAATGAACACTGAAGCTTTCTTT. Translating it yields CASSLAAQMNTEAFF.

This clonotype occurred a few times. The chain joins TRBV18 to TRBJ2-1; TRBD2 might be the D (6 bases). The length of the CDR3 is 14 residues. V lost 4 bases and J lost 8, with 15 bases in between. Germline assignment: CDR1 KGHSH and CDR2 LQKENI. CDR3 bases: TGTGCCAGCTCACAGTCGGCAGGAGGGGATGAGCAGTTCTTC. Protein product: CASSQSAGGDEQFF. The entire variable domain, with the rest obtained from reference TRBV18 and TRBJ2-1, is as follows: NAGVMQNPRHLVRRRGQEARLRCSPMKGHSHVYWYRQLPEEGLKFMVYLQKENIIDESGMPKERFSAEFPKEGPSILRIQQVVRGDSAAYFCASSQSAGGDEQFFGPGTRLTVL.

This clonotype was recorded at least ten times. The rearrangement uses TRBV6-1 and TRBJ2-7, with D tentatively TRBD1 (5 bases). CDR3 length: 13 amino acids. V gave up 5 bases and J gave up 4 bases, with 12 bases separating them. Germline V gives CDR1 MNHNS, CDR2 SASEGT. As DNA, the CDR3 is TGTGCCAGCAGTCAGACAGTACAATACGAGCAGTACTTC. Its protein is CASSQTVQYEQYF.

The sample holds many counts of this clonotype. The chain employs TRBV27 and TRBJ2-3, with D maybe TRBD2 (6 bases). CDR1 is MNHEY and CDR2 is SMNVEV in the germline V gene (reference sequence). CDR3 size: 14 residues. V shed 6 bases and J shed 10 bases, with 20 bases lying between them. In DNA, the CDR3 is TGTGCCAGCAGCTCACCGGGACTCCCGAGGCCGCAGTATTTT. Translating gives CASSSPGLPRPQYF.

The V gene is TRBV2, the J gene TRBJ2-7; 10 nucleotides match TRBD2. The V and J ends lost 5 bases and 6 bases, in that order; junction bases with no gene match: 4. CDR1 and CDR2 from the germline V gene are SNHLY and FYNNEI. The length of the CDR3 is 13 residues. The CDR3, as DNA: TGTGCCAGCAGTAGCGGGAGGGGAGGCGAGCAGTACTTC. Protein: CASSSGRGGEQYF.

This clonotype was counted a few times. The chain has TRBV7-3 and TRBJ1-2; TRBD1 matches 8 bases. The CDR3 is 14 amino acids. After removal of 7 bases from V and 0 bases from J, the junction contained 4 bases not matched to a gene. Germline CDR1 SGHTA, CDR2 FQGTGA. The DNA for the CDR3 is TGTGCCAGCACCGACAGGGGAGCTAACTATGGCTACACCTTC. It codes for CASTDRGANYGYTF. Full variable domain (rest looked up from reference TRBV7-3 and TRBJ1-2): GAGVSQTPSNKVTEKGKYVELRCDPISGHTALYWYRQSLGQGPEFLIYFQGTGAADDSGLPNDRFFAVRPEGSVSTLKIQRTERGDSAVYLCASTDRGANYGYTFGSGTRLTVV.

The chain links TRBV20-1 to TRBJ2-2; 7 bases align to TRBD2. In germline, CDR1 is DFQATT, CDR2 SNEGSKA (reference sequence). After removal of 2 bases from V and 5 bases from J, the junction contained 8 bases not matched to a gene. CDR3 length: 15 residues. DNA for the CDR3: TGCAGTGCTAGAAAGGGCGGGAGTGGGACCGGGGAGCTGTTTTTT. This encodes CSARKGGSGTGELFF.

This clonotype was counted only a few times. The V gene is TRBV20-1, the J gene TRBJ1-3; 10 bases are shared with TRBD1. CDR3 length equals 20 residues. Germline V CDR1 and CDR2: DFQATT, SNEGSKA (reference sequence). V shed 6 bases, J shed 4 bases, and the junction held 24 bases outside the gene matches. The CDR3: CSAHAPGQGKGGARGNTIYF. The CDR3 DNA reads TGCAGTGCCCATGCACCGGGACAGGGGAAAGGGGGGGCTCGAGGAAACACCATATATTTT.

This clonotype was observed a few times. This chain links TRBV6-1 with TRBJ1-5, with D perhaps TRBD1 (5 bases). Trimming removed 7 bases at V and 5 bases at J, with 15 bases between. Germline CDR1 and CDR2: MNHNS and SASEGT. This CDR3 contains 14 residues. The CDR3 protein is CASTLSQGHQPQHF. The CDR3, as DNA: TGTGCCAGCACCCTAAGCCAGGGCCATCAGCCCCAGCATTTT.

The genes are TRBV5-6 and TRBJ2-5; 10 nucleotides match TRBD1. CDR3 length equals 15 residues. Germline V gene data show CDR1 as SGHDT and CDR2 as YYEEEE. The junction had 8 bases not matched to a gene; V was cut back by 4 bases and J by 5 bases. CDR3 nucleotide sequence: TGTGCCAGCAGCAACCGGGACAGGGGTTGGGAGACCCAGTACTTC. Protein sequence: CASSNRDRGWETQYF.

This clonotype was picked up many times. The CDR3 reads CASSAPGSANQPQHF. CDR3 bases: TGTGCCAGCAGCGCCCCGGGGTCGGCCAATCAGCCCCAGCATTTT. The V and J genes are TRBV7-9 and TRBJ1-5; D remains unclear. The V gene's germline CDR1 is SEHNR and CDR2 FQNEAQ (reference sequence). This CDR3 has 15 amino acids. Trimming shortened V by 5 bases and J by 3 bases, and 14 bases separated the two germline ends.

This clonotype occurred many times. The chain recombines TRBV12-3 or TRBV12-4 with TRBJ2-7; TRBD2 agrees at 7 bases. The CDR3 consists of 13 residues. With V trimmed by 3 bases and J by 6 bases, 5 bases remained unmatched. CDR3 sequence reads: CASSLGGVGEQYF. The CDR3 DNA follows: TGTGCCAGCAGTTTGGGAGGGGTTGGCGAGCAGTACTTC.

This clonotype was seen repeatedly, ten times or more. The chain combines TRBV12-3 or TRBV12-4 with TRBJ1-2; possible D gene TRBD1, 6 bases. Between the trimmed V and J ends, which lost 4 bases and 4 bases, there was a span of 10 bases. CDR3 length equals 13 residues. The CDR3 sequence: CASSSGQPYGYTF. The CDR3 coding sequence is TGTGCCAGCAGTTCTGGACAGCCCTATGGCTACACCTTC.

This clonotype was seen only a few times. The V gene is TRBV7-3, the J gene TRBJ1-1; D ambiguous. In germline, CDR1 is SGHTA, CDR2 FQGTGA. V was shortened by 2 bases and J by 5 bases, with 9 bases between the two germline ends. The CDR3 covers 13 residues. DNA for the CDR3: TGTGCCAGCAGCTTATGGGCGAGGACTGAAGCTTTCTTT. It specifies CASSLWARTEAFF.

This clonotype was seen at least ten times. The chain combines TRBV15 with TRBJ2-7, with a tentative D call TRBD2 (5 bases). The germline gives CDR1 LNHNV, CDR2 YYDKDF (reference sequence). This CDR3 is 14 amino acids long. V was trimmed by 5 bases and J by 2 bases, leaving 13 bases between them. The CDR3 DNA sequence: TGTGCCACCAGCCCCCGGGAACATGCCTACGAGCAGTACTTC. This gives the protein CATSPREHAYEQYF.

The rearrangement links TRBV28 to TRBJ2-1; unclear D gene. With 4 bases removed from V and 5 bases from J, the gap between germline ends came to 9 bases. CDR3 length equals 13 residues. Per the germline V gene, CDR1 is MDHEN and CDR2 is SYDVKM. In DNA, the CDR3 is TGTGCCAGCAGTTCTCCGGCAGACAATGAGCAGTTCTTC. Amino acids: CASSSPADNEQFF.

There are many counts of this clonotype. The gene calls are TRBV27 and TRBJ1-1; D perhaps matches TRBD1 (5 bases). Germline-derived CDR1 and CDR2 are MNHEY and SMNVEV (reference sequence). Trimming took 8 bases from V and 8 from J, leaving 18 bases between them. The CDR3 length is 13 residues. The CDR3 bases are TGTGCCAGCCAGGGAGAAGGTCTTCCCGAAGCTTTCTTT. This sequence encodes CASQGEGLPEAFF.

This clonotype has just a few counts. The genes are TRBV4-2 and TRBJ2-3; 7 nucleotides line up with TRBD1. CDR3 length: 15 amino acids. Per germline, CDR1 LGHNA and CDR2 YNFKEQ. V lost 1 base to trimming and J lost 8 bases; unmatched junction nucleotides: 9. The CDR3 DNA sequence: TGTGCCAGCAGCCAAGGAGGGTCAGGGGGAGTTACGCAGTATTTT. Its translation: CASSQGGSGGVTQYF.

In this sample, this clonotype turned up many times. CDR3 residues: CASRTRERGEAFF. Here the CDR3 DNA reads TGCGCCAGCAGAACAAGGGAAAGAGGGGAAGCTTTCTTT. The chain employs TRBV5-1 and TRBJ1-1; D gene uncertain. Germline CDR1 and CDR2: SGHRS and YFSETQ. V shed 5 bases and J shed 8 bases, with 16 bases lying between them. The CDR3 has 13 residues.

Ten or more counts support this clonotype. This rearrangement joins TRBV12-3 or TRBV12-4 to TRBJ1-5, with no clear D. The CDR3 spans 18 residues. Trimming pared 6 bases from V and 0 bases from J, leaving 21 bases between. The CDR3 sequence is CASRSPRAANNSNQPQHF. The CDR3 DNA follows: TGTGCCAGCAGATCCCCACGGGCTGCAAATAATAGCAATCAGCCCCAGCATTTT.